These 23 T cell receptor beta chains came from one sample sequenced in a study of blood T cell repertoires in COVID-19. Only in-frame clones appear in the TCRdb table, and some are missing; sequencing was by immunoSEQ multiplex PCR. The table lists about 270,000 clones, around 85% of them singletons. What was sequenced was peripheral blood. The receptors derive from a woman younger than 45 with COVID-19, enrolled during active disease.

The V call is TRBV2, the J call TRBJ1-2; D may be TRBD1 (6 bases). Germline assignment: CDR1 SNHLY and CDR2 FYNNEI. V gave up 1 base and J gave up 6 bases, with 12 bases separating them. The CDR3 loop spans 14 amino acids. The CDR3 bases are TGTGCCAGCAGTGAAGAAAGGGGACAAGATGGCTACACCTTC. Encoded protein: CASSEERGQDGYTF.

The rearrangement joins TRBV7-9 to TRBJ2-4; TRBD1 matches 9 bases. Germline CDR1 SEHNR, CDR2 FQNEAQ (reference sequence). V dropped 5 bases and J dropped 5; count of bases not matched to a gene: 7. The CDR3 is 15 residues long. CDR3: CASSRGDRDQNIQYF. DNA for the CDR3: TGTGCCAGCAGCCGAGGGGACAGGGACCAAAACATTCAGTACTTC.

This sequence joins TRBV5-1 and TRBJ2-3; D may be TRBD2 (7 bases). V gave up 0 bases and J gave up 5 bases, with 16 bases separating them. CDR1 is SGHRS, CDR2 YFSETQ, per germline. The CDR3 extends over 16 amino acids. The CDR3 coding sequence is TGCGCCAGCAGCTTGGAGTGGGCGGGGGCCGGAGATACGCAGTATTTT. Translating it yields CASSLEWAGAGDTQYF.

The gene calls are TRBV28 and TRBJ1-2, with TRBD1 matching over 7 bases. V trimming: 6 bases; J trimming: 2 bases; junction bases outside the gene matches: 6. The CDR3 is 14 residues long. Germline-derived CDR1 and CDR2 are MDHEN and SYDVKM. The CDR3 reads CASSPRTGNYGYTF. In DNA form, the CDR3 reads TGTGCCAGCAGCCCGAGGACAGGCAACTATGGCTACACCTTC.

This clone was observed once. The chain carries TRBV7-6 and TRBJ2-2; no definite D call. This CDR3 is 13 amino acids long. Germline loops: CDR1 SGHVS, CDR2 FNYEAQ. V was shortened by 0 bases and J by 4 bases, with 3 bases between the two germline ends. In nucleotides, the CDR3 is TGTGCCAGCAGCTTAGCAGCCACCGGGGAGCTGTTTTTT. Protein: CASSLAATGELFF.

V and J are TRBV7-9 and TRBJ2-1, with a possible D match to TRBD2 (6 bases). The CDR3 has 15 residues. V was clipped by 4 bases and J by 5 bases, with 15 bases between them. Germline-derived CDR1 and CDR2 are SEHNR and FQNEAQ (reference sequence). This chain's CDR3 is CASSSSPGVNNEQFF. The CDR3 DNA reads as TGTGCCAGCAGCTCCTCACCGGGGGTGAACAATGAGCAGTTCTTC.

The V and J genes are TRBV9 and TRBJ2-2, with a possible D match to TRBD2 (6 bases). The V end lost 6 bases, the J end lost 3 bases, and 12 bases lay between the germline ends. This CDR3 has 14 residues. Germline V gives CDR1 SGDLS, CDR2 YYNGEE. The CDR3 sequence: CASTQGTHTGELFF. The CDR3 bases are TGTGCCAGCACACAAGGGACTCACACCGGGGAGCTGTTTTTT. Using reference TRBV9 and TRBJ2-2 for the parts outside the CDR3, the full variable domain is DSGVTQTPKHLITATGQRVTLRCSPRSGDLSVYWYQQSLDQGLQFLIQYYNGEERAKGNILERFSAQQFPDLHSELNLSSLELGDSALYFCASTQGTHTGELFFGEGSRLTVL.

The V call is TRBV3-1 (or the pseudogene TRBV3-2), the J call TRBJ2-1, with 9 bases lining up with TRBD2. This CDR3 is built from 18 residues. Trimming removed 4 bases from V and 0 bases from J; junction bases left unmatched: 10. Looked up from germline, CDR1 is LGHDT and CDR2 is YNNKEL (reference sequence). CDR3 residues: CASSLPLVAGVSYNEQFF. CDR3 coding DNA: TGTGCCAGCAGCCTCCCTCTCGTAGCGGGGGTCTCCTACAATGAGCAGTTCTTC.

V usage is TRBV5-6 and J usage is TRBJ1-5, with 7 bases aligning to TRBD1. This CDR3 spans 14 amino acids. Germline V lookup: CDR1 SGHDT, CDR2 YYEEEE. V was pared by 1 base and J by 7 bases, with 5 bases of the junction left unmatched. The CDR3 loop is CASSLNGGGQPQHF. In nucleotides, the CDR3 is TGTGCCAGCAGCTTGAATGGAGGGGGCCAGCCCCAGCATTTT. Drawing the rest from reference TRBV5-6 and TRBJ1-5, the complete variable domain is DAGVTQSPTHLIKTRGQQVTLRCSPKSGHDTVSWYQQALGQGPQFIFQYYEEEERQRGNFPDRFSGHQFPNYSSELNVNALLLGDSALYLCASSLNGGGQPQHFGDGTRLSIL.

This sequence joins TRBV5-1 and TRBJ2-7; the match to TRBD1 covers 11 bases. V gave up 5 bases and J gave up 2 bases; unmatched junction bases: 6. Germline-derived CDR1 and CDR2 are SGHRS and YFSETQ. This CDR3 is 15 amino acids long. The CDR3: CASRIGTGGTYEQYF. The DNA of the CDR3 is TGCGCCAGCAGGATTGGGACAGGGGGAACCTACGAGCAGTACTTC.

The chain has TRBV11-2 and TRBJ2-2, with a possible D match to TRBD1 (5 bases). Trimming took off 4 bases at V and 5 bases at J, with 17 bases between the two ends. CDR3 length: 16 residues. Germline loops: CDR1 SGHAT, CDR2 FQNNGV. The CDR3: CASSSLDKRLTGELFF. The CDR3 DNA sequence: TGTGCCAGCAGCTCCCTGGACAAGAGGTTGACCGGGGAGCTGTTTTTT. Supplemented by reference TRBV11-2 and TRBJ2-2, the full variable domain reads EAGVAQSPRYKIIEKRQSVAFWCNPISGHATLYWYQQILGQGPKLLIQFQNNGVVDDSQLPKDRFSAERLKGVDSTLKIQPAKLEDSAVYLCASSSLDKRLTGELFFGEGSRLTVL.

The chain employs TRBV5-1 and TRBJ1-5; perhaps TRBD1 as D (5 bases). The CDR3 sequence is 14 residues long. Germline V gene lookup returns CDR1 SGHRS and CDR2 YFSETQ. Trimming removed 2 bases from V and 3 bases from J, with 9 bases in between. The CDR3 is CASSFSGANQPQHF. The CDR3 bases are TGCGCCAGCAGCTTTAGTGGGGCCAATCAGCCCCAGCATTTT.

The chain combines TRBV19 with TRBJ2-2, with D possibly being TRBD1 (6 bases). CDR3 length equals 15 residues. Per the germline V gene, CDR1 is LNHDA and CDR2 is SQIVND (reference sequence). V was cut by 5 bases and J by 5 bases, with 15 bases left in between. This CDR3 reads CASSWGRGGTGELFF. CDR3 sequence (DNA): TGTGCCAGTAGTTGGGGCAGGGGTGGGACCGGGGAGCTGTTTTTT.

V gene TRBV30 combines with J gene TRBJ1-2; D unclear. V lost 8 bases and J lost 12, with 16 bases in between. Germline V gene lookup returns CDR1 GTSNPN and CDR2 SVGIG (reference sequence). This CDR3 comprises 10 residues. CDR3 bases: TGTGCCCTACCCCCGGGATATAACACCTTC. This translates into CALPPGYNTF. The variable domain in full, with the rest retrieved from reference TRBV30 and TRBJ1-2, is SQTIHQWPATLVQPVGSPLSLECTVEGTSNPNLYWYRQAAGRGLQLLFYSVGIGQISSEVPQNLSASRPQDRQFILSSKKLLLSDSGFYLCALPPGYNTFGSGTRLTVV.

This clone turned up a few times. In nucleotides, the CDR3 is TGCACCAGCAGCCATCCAGGGTTGAACACTGAAGCTTTCTTT. Translating gives CTSSHPGLNTEAFF. This chain uses TRBV1 with TRBJ1-1; TRBD1, the table's D call, was not compared with the DNA. TRBV1 is described as a pseudogene. The CDR3 is 14 amino acids.

This clone showed up many times. This rearrangement joins TRBV7-9 to TRBJ1-2; D unresolved. Germline CDR1 is SEHNR and CDR2 is FQNEAQ (reference sequence). Trimming took 5 bases from V and 8 from J, leaving 9 bases between them. The CDR3 runs 11 residues. CDR3 protein: CASSLNFGYTF. In DNA form, the CDR3 reads TGTGCCAGCAGCCTGAACTTCGGCTACACCTTC.

J is TRBJ1-2 and V is TRBV6-5; 8 positions match TRBD1. CDR3 length equals 14 residues. Germline V gene sequence: CDR1 MNHEY, CDR2 SVGAGI. Trimming cost V 6 bases and J 5 bases; bases outside gene matches: 8. The CDR3 DNA sequence: TGTGCCAGCAGGGACCGACAGGGGAATTATGGCTACACCTTC. Amino acid sequence: CASRDRQGNYGYTF.

The chain carries TRBV5-5 and TRBJ1-1, with 10 bases aligning to TRBD1. CDR1 SGHKS and CDR2 YYEKEE come from the germline V gene (reference sequence). There are 15 residues in the CDR3. V trimming: 0 bases; J trimming: 5 bases; junction bases outside the gene matches: 4. CDR3 in DNA: TGTGCCAGCAGCTTGGAGGGACAGGGGAGAACTGAAGCTTTCTTT. Residues: CASSLEGQGRTEAFF.

The V call is TRBV28, the J call TRBJ1-2; TRBD1 matches 9 bases. After removal of 3 bases from V and 4 bases from J, the junction contained 6 bases not matched to a gene. Germline lookup yields CDR1 MDHEN and CDR2 SYDVKM. CDR3 length: 15 amino acids. Here the CDR3 DNA reads TGTGCCAGCAGTTTCCGGGACAGGGAGTTCTATGGCTACACCTTC. This encodes CASSFRDREFYGYTF.

This clone was counted only a few times. This chain connects TRBV4-1 to TRBJ2-7; D is perhaps TRBD2 (5 bases). With 0 bases removed from V and 3 bases from J, the gap between germline ends came to 12 bases. Germline lookup yields CDR1 MGHRA and CDR2 YSYEKL. This CDR3 comprises 15 residues. The CDR3 is CASSQDAGFNYEQYF. DNA for the CDR3: TGCGCCAGCAGCCAAGATGCGGGTTTCAACTACGAGCAGTACTTC.

The gene calls are TRBV5-4 and TRBJ2-1; D is perhaps TRBD1 (6 bases). Deletions cut 4 bases from V and 7 bases from J, with 9 bases between. CDR3 length: 12 amino acids. The germline V gene encodes CDR1 SGHNT and CDR2 YYREEE (reference sequence). The CDR3 reads CASSRGQNEQFF. CDR3 bases: TGTGCCAGCAGCCGTGGACAGAATGAGCAGTTCTTC.

The chain couples TRBV4-1 to TRBJ1-1, with 8 bases aligning to TRBD1. The V and J ends lost 4 bases and 6 bases, in that order; junction bases with no gene match: 7. There are 14 residues in the CDR3. Germline V gene sequence: CDR1 MGHRA, CDR2 YSYEKL. For the CDR3, the DNA is TGCGCCAGCAGCCTCTACCACAGGGGGTCTGAAGCTTTCTTT. It translates to CASSLYHRGSEAFF.

The chain uses TRBV3-1 (or the pseudogene TRBV3-2) and TRBJ2-7, with TRBD2 matching 8 bases. Trimming at V came to 5 bases and at J to 5 bases, leaving 8 bases not matched to a gene. This CDR3 is 14 amino acids long. Germline lookup yields CDR1 LGHDT and CDR2 YNNKEL (reference sequence). CDR3 loop: CASSYGGGRDEQYF. For the CDR3, the DNA is TGTGCCAGCAGCTACGGGGGGGGCAGGGACGAGCAGTACTTC.